Sequencing of this TCR beta chain was carried out in a study of blood T cell repertoires in COVID-19 (dated by TCRdb to the early 2020s). Describing the broader study: The collaborator samples originated in the United States, Italy and Spain and spanned the acute and convalescent phases of COVID-19. The repertoires were made available in a free public database intended to serve as a resource for research on the immune response to SARS-CoV-2. The prospective study material was composed of cDNA or gDNA derived from T cells, B-cell-depleted T cells, or PBMCs. Where available, HLA class I and class II types were obtained from metadata supplied by the sample provider rather than from assay-based typing. The samples were drawn from two sources: the first 160 participants of the ongoing ImmuneRACE study, and some 1,300 subjects contributed by 6 global collaborators. A de-identified subject ID, COVID-19 status, age in years and sex were almost always included in the sample metadata. Subjects who had been exposed to COVID-19, were actively infected with it, or had recovered from it provided the deeply sampled blood TCRbeta repertoires that made up the dataset. Study-wide conclusions, independent of this receptor: Clinical and demographic metadata were provided uncurated, with the amount varying by source and participant.

Notes on this clone: No antigen is known for it. No much larger clonotype is one base removed from it; base qualities were not supplied.

TCRbeta CDR3 regions were amplified from genomic DNA by means of the immunoSEQ Assay, a bias-controlled multiplex PCR. In the original analysis: Nucleated cell counts per sample were estimated from amplification of reference gene primers within the assay. Sequence reads were collapsed and filtered to measure the absolute abundance of every unique TCRbeta CDR3 rearrangement. Productive Simpson clonality was computed per sample as the square root of Simpson's diversity index over productive rearrangements. TCRdb limited this immuneACCESS table to in-frame rearrangements with V and J called. A share of clones is missing; checked studies link under half to unresolved V genes, and the rest is unexplained. V, J and clone size reflect that table, while D and trimming were determined from the DNA. The sample table contains about 220,000 clones; only one count was recorded for more than 75% of them. Clones ranked in the top ten supply roughly 3% of the sample.

Another Seattle source contributed samples from volunteer blood donors who had recovered from COVID-19. Collaborating institutions collected whole blood in K2EDTA tubes following their own protocols. For TCRbeta analysis, collaborator samples were shipped as frozen whole blood, as isolated PBMCs, or as DNA extracted from either sample type. The junction shows trimming of 4 bases on V and 5 bases on J, and the gene matches do not reach 8 bases of it. Counted from cysteine to phenylalanine, this CDR3 has 15 amino acids. Only the CDR3 part of the read is kept: 45 bases, read in frame from the first base. The germline V gene encodes CDR1 LGHDT and CDR2 YNNKEL (reference sequence).

The V and J genes are TRBV3-1 (or the pseudogene TRBV3-2) and TRBJ2-7; the central 10 bases match TRBD1. The sequencing sample was made of peripheral blood. This clonotype was sampled from a woman in her twenties or thirties who had recovered from COVID-19. The nucleotide sequence reads TGTGCCAGCAGCCTTCCGGGACAGGGGACCCACGAGCAGTACTTC. Its product reads: CASSLPGQGTHEQYF.